Detailed here is one TCR beta chain. V gave up 7 bases and J gave up 4 bases, with 13 bases separating them. The CDR3 contains 12 residues. Germline lookup yields CDR1 SQVTM and CDR2 ANQGSEA. The sample comes from a study of blood T cell repertoires in COVID-19. TCRdb's copy holds only in-frame clones and misses some; the assay was immunoSEQ multiplex PCR. The sample has some 140,000 clones, about four fifths seen once. Specimen: peripheral blood. The origin of this receptor is a woman of 80 years or more with acute or convalescent COVID-19. The J gene is TRBJ1-2, the V gene TRBV29-1; D gene uncertain. The CDR3, as DNA: TGCAGCGCCGACGGGGAGGGCTATGGCTACACCTTC. Its protein is CSADGEGYGYTF.